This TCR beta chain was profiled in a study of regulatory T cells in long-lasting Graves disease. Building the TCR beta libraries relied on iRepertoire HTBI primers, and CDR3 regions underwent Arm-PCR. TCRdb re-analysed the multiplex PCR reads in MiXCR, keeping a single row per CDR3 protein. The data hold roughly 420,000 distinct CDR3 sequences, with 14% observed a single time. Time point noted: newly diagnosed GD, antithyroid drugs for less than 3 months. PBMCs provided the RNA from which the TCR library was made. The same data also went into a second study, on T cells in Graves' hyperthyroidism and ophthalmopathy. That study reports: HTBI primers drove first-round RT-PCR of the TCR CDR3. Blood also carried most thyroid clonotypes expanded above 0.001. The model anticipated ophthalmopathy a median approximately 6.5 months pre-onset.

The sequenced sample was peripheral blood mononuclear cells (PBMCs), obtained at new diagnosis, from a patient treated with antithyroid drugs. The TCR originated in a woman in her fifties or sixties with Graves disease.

CDR3 in amino acids: CASSLQGGTSTDTQYF. CDR3 nucleotide sequence: TGCGCCAGCAGCTTACAGGGGGGCACTAGCACAGATACGCAGTATTTT. This sequence joins TRBV5-1 and TRBJ2-3; 8 nucleotides line up with TRBD1. The CDR3 runs 16 residues. The trim removed 2 bases at V and 0 bases at J, leaving 5 bases unmatched. Germline loops: CDR1 SGHRS, CDR2 YFSETQ.